The 27 T cell receptor beta chains below all came from one sample that was sequenced in a study of lymphopenia after photon versus proton radiotherapy. Sequencing used immunoSEQ multiplex PCR; TCRdb keeps in-frame clones, though not all of them. This sample has about 55,000 clones, with about 81% found just once. Sequencing was performed on peripheral blood, taken from a patient treated with proton-based radiotherapy. These receptors were collected from a man between 60 and 75 years old with pancreatic cancer.

This chain joins TRBV6-5 and TRBJ2-5; the D gene is possibly TRBD2 (6 bases). Germline loops: CDR1 MNHEY, CDR2 SVGAGI. The CDR3 runs to 14 residues. V shed 5 bases and J shed 2 bases, with 12 bases lying between them. CDR3 protein: CASSPFRGQETQYF. The CDR3 bases are TGTGCCAGCAGTCCGTTTCGGGGGCAAGAGACCCAGTACTTC.

The V call is TRBV6-1, the J call TRBJ2-5, with 8 bases lining up with TRBD2. The germline gives CDR1 MNHNS, CDR2 SASEGT. The junction had 3 bases not matched to a gene; V was cut back by 1 base and J by 5 bases. CDR3 size: 14 residues. The CDR3 coding sequence is TGTGCCAGCAGTGAAGGGACTAGCAGCGAGACCCAGTACTTC. It is translated as CASSEGTSSETQYF.

V gene TRBV9 combines with J gene TRBJ1-1; 7 bases are shared with TRBD1. The CDR3 sequence is 17 residues long. Germline V CDR1 and CDR2: SGDLS, YYNGEE. The J segment lost 0 bases and the V segment lost 3 bases, leaving 11 bases of the junction unmatched. DNA for the CDR3: TGTGCCAGCAGCGCCTCCCCAGGGGGGGATTTGAACACTGAAGCTTTCTTT. This encodes CASSASPGGDLNTEAFF. Looking up the rest from reference TRBV9 and TRBJ1-1 gives the full variable domain: DSGVTQTPKHLITATGQRVTLRCSPRSGDLSVYWYQQSLDQGLQFLIQYYNGEERAKGNILERFSAQQFPDLHSELNLSSLELGDSALYFCASSASPGGDLNTEAFFGQGTRLTVV.

The chain links TRBV10-2 to TRBJ1-5, with no clear D. The CDR3 length is 12 residues. Trimming left V 6 bases short and J 4 bases short, with 7 bases between. CDR1 WSHSY and CDR2 SAAADI come from the germline V gene. The CDR3 DNA is TGCGCCAGCAGCAACAGTAATCAGCCCCAGCATTTT. Encoded protein: CASSNSNQPQHF.

This clone was detected a few times. The chain couples TRBV7-9 to TRBJ2-5; D remains unclear. The CDR3 extends over 12 amino acids. Trimming pared 1 base from V and 2 bases from J, leaving 2 bases between. Germline V gives CDR1 SEHNR, CDR2 FQNEAQ (reference sequence). CDR3 region: CASSLGQETQYF. The CDR3 DNA reads as TGTGCCAGCAGCTTAGGGCAAGAGACCCAGTACTTC. Supplemented by reference TRBV7-9 and TRBJ2-5, the full variable domain reads DTGVSQNPRHKITKRGQNVTFRCDPISEHNRLYWYRQTLGQGPEFLTYFQNEAQLEKSRLLSDRFSAERPKGSFSTLEIQRTEQGDSAMYLCASSLGQETQYFGPGTRLLVL.

The chain employs TRBV28 and TRBJ2-3; D perhaps matches TRBD2 (6 bases). There are 15 residues in the CDR3. The germline V gene has CDR1 MDHEN and CDR2 SYDVKM. The V gene lost 6 bases and the J gene lost 3 bases, with 16 bases spanning the gap. Written as DNA, the CDR3 is TGTGCCAGCAGCCTAACCGGGAGTGGTACAGATACGCAGTATTTT. It specifies CASSLTGSGTDTQYF.

This chain links TRBV5-1 with TRBJ2-1; D is perhaps TRBD1 or TRBD2 (5 bases each). This CDR3 is 15 amino acids long. Looked up from germline, CDR1 is SGHRS and CDR2 is YFSETQ. Trimming took 0 bases from V and 6 from J, leaving 13 bases between them. For the CDR3, the DNA is TGCGCCAGCAGCTTGGGCCTTGCGAGGGGCAATGAGCAGTTCTTC. Its translation: CASSLGLARGNEQFF.

The chain is built from TRBV27 and TRBJ2-7; D is unresolved. The CDR3 runs 14 residues. Germline loops: CDR1 MNHEY, CDR2 SMNVEV (reference sequence). V shed 2 bases and J shed 5 bases, with 13 bases lying between them. The CDR3 DNA sequence: TGTGCCAGCAGTTTACATGGGGTCTTGAACGAGCAGTACTTC. The encoded protein is CASSLHGVLNEQYF.

The rearrangement links TRBV6-4 to TRBJ1-2; D remains ambiguous. Trimming took off 1 base at V and 3 bases at J, with 0 bases between the two ends. Germline V gene data show CDR1 as MRHNA and CDR2 as SNTAGT. This CDR3 has 11 residues. The chain's CDR3 is CASSDYYGYTF. The CDR3 region has the DNA TGTGCCAGCAGTGACTACTATGGCTACACCTTC.

The chain couples TRBV5-1 to TRBJ2-2; 10 positions agree with TRBD2. The J segment lost 5 bases and the V segment lost 0 bases, leaving 1 base of the junction unmatched. From germline, CDR1 is SGHRS and CDR2 YFSETQ. The CDR3 is 15 amino acids. The CDR3 bases are TGCGCCAGCAGCTTGGAACTAGCGGGGACCGGGGAGCTGTTTTTT. This gives the protein CASSLELAGTGELFF.

Here the CDR3 reads CASSRTRDNKYGYTF. Written as DNA, the CDR3 is TGTGCCAGCAGTCGTACCCGGGACAATAAATATGGCTACACCTTC. The chain combines TRBV6-6 with TRBJ1-2, with TRBD1 as a possible D gene (6 bases). Germline CDR1 reads MNHNY; CDR2 reads SVGAGI (reference sequence). The CDR3 contains 15 residues. V lost 5 bases and J 5 bases, leaving 18 bases between the germline ends.

The gene calls are TRBV27 and TRBJ2-5; D is tentatively TRBD1 or TRBD2 (5 bases each). The germline CDR1 and CDR2 sequences are MNHEY and SMNVEV (reference sequence). This CDR3 has 15 amino acids. Deletions cut 7 bases from V and 5 bases from J, with 20 bases between. The CDR3 nucleotides read TGTGCCAGCACTAGATCCGGGACCTACGGGGAGACCCAGTACTTC. This sequence encodes CASTRSGTYGETQYF.

The chain carries TRBV28 and TRBJ1-2, with D possibly matching TRBD1 (5 bases). The CDR3 covers 14 residues. V was pared by 3 bases and J by 6 bases, with 14 bases between. CDR1 is MDHEN, CDR2 SYDVKM, per germline. In DNA form, the CDR3 reads TGTGCCAGCAGTTTGAGATGGGACGGAGATGGCTACACCTTC. It is translated as CASSLRWDGDGYTF.

This clone has just a few counts. V is TRBV5-1 and J is TRBJ1-1; perhaps TRBD1 as D (5 bases). The V end was cut by 1 base, the J end by 2 bases, with 9 bases between. This CDR3 spans 14 amino acids. The germline V gene has CDR1 SGHRS and CDR2 YFSETQ. The CDR3 sequence is CASSLQGRNTEAFF. In DNA, the CDR3 is TGCGCCAGCAGCTTGCAGGGCCGAAACACTGAAGCTTTCTTT.

This clone was found a few times. The chain employs TRBV14 and TRBJ2-7; D is possibly TRBD1 (7 bases). This CDR3 region has 16 residues. V shed 2 bases and J shed 3 bases, with 17 bases lying between them. Germline V gene lookup returns CDR1 SGHDN and CDR2 FVKESK. The CDR3 sequence is CASSQLFAGGYYEQYF. The CDR3 DNA sequence: TGTGCCAGCAGCCAACTTTTTGCAGGGGGGTACTACGAGCAGTACTTC.

Regarding this clone: An end of the junction does not agree with germline; a read error may underlie this. This chain links TRBV7-7 with TRBJ2-5; the match to TRBD2 covers 14 bases. The CDR3 has 15 residues. Germline lookup yields CDR1 SSHAT and CDR2 FNYEAQ (reference sequence). In DNA, the CDR3 is TGTGCTAGCAGCCCGGGACTAGCGGGAGCTGAGACCCAGTACTTC. As protein: CASSPGLAGAETQYF. Full variable domain (outside the CDR3, taken from reference TRBV7-7 and TRBJ2-5): GAGVSQSPRYKVTKRGQDVTLRCDPISSHATLYWYQQALGQGPEFLTYFNYEAQPDKSGLPSDRFSAERPEGSISTLTIQRTEQRDSAMYRCASSPGLAGAETQYFGPGTRLLVL.

The genes are TRBV28 and TRBJ2-1; D gene unclear. The CDR3 totals 13 residues. V was cut by 3 bases and J by 6 bases, with 9 bases left in between. Germline loops: CDR1 MDHEN, CDR2 SYDVKM. In nucleotides, the CDR3 is TGTGCCAGCAGTTTGATTCAGACCAATGAGCAGTTCTTC. It codes for CASSLIQTNEQFF.

The chain employs TRBV7-2 and TRBJ2-3; D not resolved. The CDR3 has 15 residues. Trimming removed 3 bases at V and 2 bases at J, with 12 bases between. Germline V CDR1 and CDR2: SGHTA, FQGNSA. The CDR3 DNA is TGTGCCAGCAGCTTCTCCGGGTCCTACACAGATACGCAGTATTTT. Encoded protein: CASSFSGSYTDTQYF.

This clone is a singleton in its sample. The gene calls are TRBV5-4 and TRBJ2-7; weak D call: TRBD2 (6 bases). Trimming took 1 base from V and 2 from J, leaving 13 bases between them. Germline-derived CDR1 and CDR2 are SGHNT and YYREEE (reference sequence). CDR3 length equals 15 residues. The CDR3 loop reads CASSLWISGTYEQYF. The CDR3 bases are TGTGCCAGCAGCTTGTGGATTAGCGGAACCTACGAGCAGTACTTC.

Comments on this clone: A read error may account for a junction end that differs from germline. CDR3: CATSGSSTAKNIQYF. CDR3 DNA sequence: TGTGCCACCAGTGGGAGTTCGACGGCCAAAAACATTCAGTACTTC. The gene calls are TRBV28 and TRBJ2-4; perhaps TRBD2 as D (5 bases). In germline, CDR1 is MDHEN, CDR2 SYDVKM. This CDR3 region has 15 residues.

The V gene is TRBV7-9, the J gene TRBJ1-5; possible D gene TRBD1, 6 bases. Germline CDR1 is SEHNR and CDR2 is FQNEAQ (reference sequence). The ends were cut back, 5 bases at V and 1 base at J, with 9 bases in the middle. This CDR3 contains 14 residues. The CDR3 DNA sequence: TGTGCCAGCAGCCGTACAGGGAGCAATCAGCCCCAGCATTTT. This codes for CASSRTGSNQPQHF.

The V gene is TRBV11-2, the J gene TRBJ2-1; D call uncertain. The germline V and J ends were trimmed by 5 bases and 8 bases, with 25 bases remaining between them. The CDR3 extends over 17 amino acids. Germline V gives CDR1 SGHAT, CDR2 FQNNGV. CDR3 DNA: TGTGCCAGCAGCCTTGGGTGGGCTTCAAGGTCTGTGGATGAGCAGTTCTTC. Its protein is CASSLGWASRSVDEQFF.

CDR3 residues: CASSSHTGTEAFF. DNA of the CDR3: TGTGCCAGTAGTAGCCACACAGGGACTGAAGCTTTCTTT. The chain uses TRBV19 and TRBJ1-1; perhaps TRBD1 as D (6 bases). The CDR3 consists of 13 residues. The V end lost 4 bases, the J end lost 5 bases, and 11 bases lay between the germline ends. The germline V gene encodes CDR1 LNHDA and CDR2 SQIVND (reference sequence). The full variable domain, completed using reference TRBV19 and TRBJ1-1, is DGGITQSPKYLFRKEGQNVTLSCEQNLNHDAMYWYRQDPGQGLRLIYYSQIVNDFQKGDIAEGYSVSREKKESFPLTVTSAQKNPTAFYLCASSSHTGTEAFFGQGTRLTVV.

DNA for the CDR3: TGTGCCAGCCGACAGGGGGCAACAGATACGCAGTATTTT. This codes for CASRQGATDTQYF. The chain employs TRBV19 and TRBJ2-3; 10 bases line up with TRBD1. CDR1 and CDR2 (germline): LNHDA, SQIVND (reference sequence). The CDR3 is 13 residues long. The V and J ends lost 9 bases and 3 bases, in that order; junction bases with no gene match: 3.

The chain joins TRBV9 to TRBJ1-5; 8 bases are shared with TRBD1. CDR3 length equals 17 residues. The germline CDR1 and CDR2 sequences are SGDLS and YYNGEE. V shed 0 bases, J shed 0 bases, and the junction held 5 bases outside the gene matches. The CDR3 coding sequence is TGTGCCAGCAGCGTAGAGGGACAGGCGTATAGCAATCAGCCCCAGCATTTT. This sequence encodes CASSVEGQAYSNQPQHF.

The CDR3 sequence is CATSTLRQDEQFF. The DNA of the CDR3 is TGTGCCACCAGCACGCTGAGGCAGGATGAGCAGTTCTTC. The J gene is TRBJ2-1, the V gene TRBV6-6; D uncertain. Germline CDR1 and CDR2: MNHNY and SVGAGI (reference sequence). The CDR3 length is 13 residues. Between the trimmed V and J ends, which lost 10 bases and 8 bases, there was a span of 18 bases.

The gene calls are TRBV19 and TRBJ1-3, with unresolved D. The CDR3 covers 14 residues. Germline loops: CDR1 LNHDA, CDR2 SQIVND (reference sequence). The ends were cut back, 3 bases at V and 0 bases at J, with 6 bases in the middle. The CDR3 DNA is TGTGCCAGTAGTATCTCCGGCTCTGGAAACACCATATATTTT. Protein sequence: CASSISGSGNTIYF. Based on the CDR3 plus reference TRBV19 and TRBJ1-3, the full variable domain is DGGITQSPKYLFRKEGQNVTLSCEQNLNHDAMYWYRQDPGQGLRLIYYSQIVNDFQKGDIAEGYSVSREKKESFPLTVTSAQKNPTAFYLCASSISGSGNTIYFGEGSWLTVV.